The present TCR beta chain was sequenced within a study of PD-L1 blockade in urothelial cancer (TCRdb year 2017). About the full investigation: All patients started therapy at some point between 2014 and 2016 and received atezolizumab 1,200 mg intravenously every 3 weeks. About 90% of the roughly 29 patients were identified as males with urothelial cancer of bladder origin, and a prior smoking history was reported by 18 of 29 patients. Some 30 patients had pretreatment blood TCR-seq, 24 had at least one posttreatment blood collection, and 24 had tumor TCR-seq. Eight to ten patients achieved durable clinical benefit and approximately 20 did not. The study was an exploratory multi-omic analysis of somatic, immune and clinical correlates of response to PD-L1 blockade with atezolizumab in urothelial cancer. TCR sequencing covered pretreatment tumor samples and matched, serially collected peripheral blood taken before and after atezolizumab treatment. Durable clinical benefit was defined as progression-free survival longer than 6 months, and TCR features were also tested against progression-free and overall survival. An ECOG performance status of 0 or 1 was recorded for the patients, and 0 to 3 prior chemotherapy regimens had been received by the patients. Whole exome sequencing and RNA sequencing of pretreatment tumors were performed alongside TCR sequencing in the same patients. Blood samples gave a median of about 140,000 T cells and roughly 83,000 unique TCRs, with a median clonality of about 0.078. Blood samples were analyzed 3 weeks after the start of treatment (second dose) and 6 weeks after the start of treatment. Overall results and qualifications from the work: At 3 weeks after the start of treatment, tumor-associated TCR clones in peripheral blood had expanded more in patients with durable benefit (n ≈ 24, p = 0.022). A pretreatment peripheral blood TCR clonality below the median was linked to improved progression-free and overall survival. Small sample size (n of about 30) and many exploratory analyses mean the results are intended to be hypothesis-generating.

To estimate absolute template abundance from read counts, synthetic TCR analog templates were spiked into each PCR. Using the immunoSEQ assay, TCRbeta CDR3 regions were amplified from genomic DNA with bias-controlled V and J gene primers. Sequencing of rearranged TCRbeta segments was performed at approximately 20X coverage. Processing in the source paper ran as follows. Clustering was used to correct sequencing errors, and CDR3s were annotated against IMGT to assign V, D and J genes. Downstream analyses used only productive TCRbeta rearrangements, leaving out any out-of-frame or stop-codon sequences. Clonality was computed as one minus Shannon entropy normalized by the log of the number of unique productive sequences. Clones differing between time points or between blood and tumor were identified using Fisher's exact test with Benjamini-Hochberg correction, with an adjusted p below 0.01 applied as the threshold. The table was pulled from immuneACCESS by TCRdb, which kept in-frame rearrangements only. Such tables lose some clones; where checked, under half of the loss comes from unresolved V genes, and the rest has no known cause. The V and J calls and clone size come from that table; D and trimming were worked out from the DNA. The sample table holds about 79,000 clones, of which about 85% were seen once. The ten largest clones take up roughly 7.3% of the sample.

V drops 3 bases and J drops 3 bases, leaving 23 bases in between. Its CDR3 holds 17 amino acids, cysteine through phenylalanine. Only CDR3 DNA remains: 51 bases, in frame from the first base. Sequences GTSNPN (CDR1) and SVGIG (CDR2) are obtained from the germline V gene (reference sequence). Regarding this clone: What this receptor recognizes is not known. No qualities accompany the bases; no much larger clone lies one base away.

The time point label for this specimen denotes: pretreatment peripheral blood. A cohort of 25 to 30 patients with locally advanced or metastatic urothelial carcinoma, treated at Memorial Sloan Kettering on a trial protocol, was included. Peripheral blood mononuclear cells were collected pretreatment and during treatment, with between 1 and 8 total time points per patient. The Qiagen DNeasy Blood extraction kit was used to purify genomic DNA from total PBMCs and tumor samples. PBMCs were collected pretreatment and during treatment, and were isolated and stored as previously described. The TCR originated in a man aged 40-55 years with urothelial cancer. The rearrangement combines TRBV30 with TRBJ1-2, and possibly TRBD1, on 6 matching bases. Sequencing was performed on PBMCs, taken around atezolizumab (anti-PD-L1) treatment. The sequenced DNA is TGTGCCTGGAGAAAAAGGGACCCAGGGAGGGGGGACTATGGCTACACCTTC. Its product reads: CAWRKRDPGRGDYGYTF.